The subject of this entry is one TCR beta chain. Treatment described: oral pan-JAK inhibitor, 5-10 mg twice daily. Using a FACSAria, the CD4+ and CD8+ T cells were sorted from the PBMCs. The data stem from a study of CD8+ T cells in alopecia areata. Isolated RNA was reverse transcribed into cDNA used as the sequencing template. TCRdb keeps only in-frame clones here, not all; method: immunoSEQ multiplex PCR. The sample records about 190,000 clones, approximately 60% being singletons. V was pared by 6 bases and J by 4 bases, with 18 bases between. This CDR3 comprises 15 residues. Looked up from germline, CDR1 is MNHEY and CDR2 is SMNVEV (reference sequence).

This sequence was found in a human donor with alopecia areata. This sequence joins TRBV27 and TRBJ1-1, with D maybe TRBD1 (5 bases). Material: CD4+ T cells sorted from blood, obtained at week 4, from a patient treated with tofacitinib. DNA for the CDR3: TGTGCCAGCAGGGGACGGGGGAAGGCGGGCACTGAAGCTTTCTTT. Translation gives CASRGRGKAGTEAFF.